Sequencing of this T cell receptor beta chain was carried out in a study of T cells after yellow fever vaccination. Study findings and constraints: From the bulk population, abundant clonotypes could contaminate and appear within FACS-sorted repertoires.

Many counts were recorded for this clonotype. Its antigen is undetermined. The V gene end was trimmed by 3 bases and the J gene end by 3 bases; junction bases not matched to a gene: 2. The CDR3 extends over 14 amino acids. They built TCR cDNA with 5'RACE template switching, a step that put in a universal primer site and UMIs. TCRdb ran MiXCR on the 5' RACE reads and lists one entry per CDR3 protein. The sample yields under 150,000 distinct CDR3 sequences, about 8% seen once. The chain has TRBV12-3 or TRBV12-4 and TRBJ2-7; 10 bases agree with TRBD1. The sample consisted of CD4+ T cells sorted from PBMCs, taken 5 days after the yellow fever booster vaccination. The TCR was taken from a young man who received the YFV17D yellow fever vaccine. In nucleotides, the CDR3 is TGTGCCAGCAGTTTGGGACAGGGGTTCTACGAGCAGTACTTC. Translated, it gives CASSLGQGFYEQYF.